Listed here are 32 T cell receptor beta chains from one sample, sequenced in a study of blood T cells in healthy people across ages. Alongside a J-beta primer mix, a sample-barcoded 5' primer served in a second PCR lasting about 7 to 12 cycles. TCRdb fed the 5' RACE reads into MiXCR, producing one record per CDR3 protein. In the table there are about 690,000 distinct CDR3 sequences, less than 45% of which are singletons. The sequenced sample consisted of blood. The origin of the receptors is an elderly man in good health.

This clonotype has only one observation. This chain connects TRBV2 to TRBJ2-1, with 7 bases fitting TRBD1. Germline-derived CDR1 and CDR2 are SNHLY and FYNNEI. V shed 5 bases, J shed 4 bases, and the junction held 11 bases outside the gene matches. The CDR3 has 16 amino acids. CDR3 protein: CASSPAPGQMYNEQFF. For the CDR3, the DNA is TGTGCCAGCAGTCCCGCTCCGGGACAGATGTACAATGAGCAGTTCTTC.

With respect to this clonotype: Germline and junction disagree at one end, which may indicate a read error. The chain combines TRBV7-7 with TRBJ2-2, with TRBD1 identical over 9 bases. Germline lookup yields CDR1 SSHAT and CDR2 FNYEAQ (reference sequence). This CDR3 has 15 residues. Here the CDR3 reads CASSSGQGLTGELFF. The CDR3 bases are TGTGCTAGCAGCTCGGGACAGGGTTTGACCGGGGAGCTGTTTTTT.

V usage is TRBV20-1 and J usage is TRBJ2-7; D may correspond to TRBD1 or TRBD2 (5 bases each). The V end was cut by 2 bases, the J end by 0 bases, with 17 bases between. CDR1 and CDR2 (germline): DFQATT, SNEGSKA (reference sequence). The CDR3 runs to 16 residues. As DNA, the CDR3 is TGCAGTGCTAGAACGAGCGGAGGTGGGGGCTCCTACGAGCAGTACTTC. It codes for CSARTSGGGGSYEQYF.

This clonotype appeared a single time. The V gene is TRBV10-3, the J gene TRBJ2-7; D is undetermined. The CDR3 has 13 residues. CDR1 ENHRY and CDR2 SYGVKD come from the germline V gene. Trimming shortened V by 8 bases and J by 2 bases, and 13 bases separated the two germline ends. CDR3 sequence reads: CAISYGETYEQYF. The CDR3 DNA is TGTGCCATCTCATATGGGGAAACCTACGAGCAGTACTTC.

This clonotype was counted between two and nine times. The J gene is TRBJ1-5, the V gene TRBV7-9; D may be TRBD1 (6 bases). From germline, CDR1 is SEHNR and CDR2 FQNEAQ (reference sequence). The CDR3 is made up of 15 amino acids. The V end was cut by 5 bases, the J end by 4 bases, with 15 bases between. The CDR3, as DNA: TGTGCCAGCAGCCTTGGCACAGGGCCAAATCAGCCCCAGCATTTT. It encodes CASSLGTGPNQPQHF.

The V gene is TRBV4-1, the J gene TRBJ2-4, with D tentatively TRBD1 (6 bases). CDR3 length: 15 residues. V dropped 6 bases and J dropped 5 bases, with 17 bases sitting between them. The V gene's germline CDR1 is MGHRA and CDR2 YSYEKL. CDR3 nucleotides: TGCGCCAGCAGAGACAGGACAGAGGGGCAAAACATTCAGTACTTC. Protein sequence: CASRDRTEGQNIQYF.

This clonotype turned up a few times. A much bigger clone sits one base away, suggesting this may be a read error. CDR3 nucleotides: TGCGCCAGCAGCCAAGAACCGGGAGGGCCTGACGCCGGGGAGCTGTTTTTT. Encoded protein: CASSQEPGGPDAGELFF. The chain is built from TRBV4-3 and TRBJ2-2; 8 bases map to TRBD2. V trimming: 0 bases; J trimming: 6 bases; junction bases outside the gene matches: 9. CDR3 size: 17 residues. Per germline, CDR1 LGHNA and CDR2 YSLEER.

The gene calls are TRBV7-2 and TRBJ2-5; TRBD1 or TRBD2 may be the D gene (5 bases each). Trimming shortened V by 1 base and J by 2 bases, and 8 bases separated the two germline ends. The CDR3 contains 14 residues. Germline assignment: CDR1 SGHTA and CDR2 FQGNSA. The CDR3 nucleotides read TGTGCCAGCAGCTTAGGGGACCAACAAGAGACCCAGTACTTC. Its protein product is CASSLGDQQETQYF.

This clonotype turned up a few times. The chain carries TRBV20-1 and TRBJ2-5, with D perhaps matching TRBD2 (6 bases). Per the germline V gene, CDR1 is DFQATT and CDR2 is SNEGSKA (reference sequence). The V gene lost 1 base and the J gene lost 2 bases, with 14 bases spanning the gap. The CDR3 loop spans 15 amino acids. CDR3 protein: CSARVLGGGQETQYF. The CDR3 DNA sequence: TGCAGTGCTAGAGTTCTGGGTGGGGGGCAAGAGACCCAGTACTTC.

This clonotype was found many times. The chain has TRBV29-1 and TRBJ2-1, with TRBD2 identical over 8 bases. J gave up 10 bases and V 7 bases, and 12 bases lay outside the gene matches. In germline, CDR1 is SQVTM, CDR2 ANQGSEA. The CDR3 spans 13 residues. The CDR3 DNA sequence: TGCAGCGAAAATCGGGGGGGCCCGAGAGAGCAGTTCTTC. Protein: CSENRGGPREQFF.

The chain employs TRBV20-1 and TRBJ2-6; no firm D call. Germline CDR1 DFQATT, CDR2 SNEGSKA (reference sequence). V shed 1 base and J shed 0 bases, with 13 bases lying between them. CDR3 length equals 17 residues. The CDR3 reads CSARGLGPSSGANVLTF. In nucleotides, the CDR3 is TGCAGTGCTAGAGGTCTAGGACCGAGCTCTGGGGCCAACGTCCTGACTTTC.

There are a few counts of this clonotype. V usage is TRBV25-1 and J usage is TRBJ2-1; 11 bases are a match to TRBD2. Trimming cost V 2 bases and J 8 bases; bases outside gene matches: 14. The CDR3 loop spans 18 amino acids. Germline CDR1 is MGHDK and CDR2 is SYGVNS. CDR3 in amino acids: CASSEKEKLAGVTHEQFF. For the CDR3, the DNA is TGTGCCAGCAGTGAAAAAGAGAAACTAGCGGGAGTTACCCATGAGCAGTTCTTC.

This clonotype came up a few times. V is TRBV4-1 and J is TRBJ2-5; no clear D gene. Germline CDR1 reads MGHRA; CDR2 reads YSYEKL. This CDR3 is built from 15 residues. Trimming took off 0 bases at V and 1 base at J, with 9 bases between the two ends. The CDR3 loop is CASSQDPNSQETQYF. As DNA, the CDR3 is TGCGCCAGCAGCCAAGACCCAAACTCCCAAGAGACCCAGTACTTC.

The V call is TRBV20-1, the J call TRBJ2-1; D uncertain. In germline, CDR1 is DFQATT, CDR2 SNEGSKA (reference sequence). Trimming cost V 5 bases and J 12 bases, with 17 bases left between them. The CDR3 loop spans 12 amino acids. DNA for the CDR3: TGCAGTGCTGGATCCGGTGGTGCTGGGCAGTTCTTC. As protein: CSAGSGGAGQFF.

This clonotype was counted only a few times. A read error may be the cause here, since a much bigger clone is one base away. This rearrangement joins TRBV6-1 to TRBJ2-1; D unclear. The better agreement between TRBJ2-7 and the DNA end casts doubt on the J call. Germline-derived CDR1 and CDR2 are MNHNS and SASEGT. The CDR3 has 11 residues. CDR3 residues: CASSRYNEQYF. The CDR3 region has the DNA TGTGCCAGCAGCAGATACAATGAGCAGTACTTC.

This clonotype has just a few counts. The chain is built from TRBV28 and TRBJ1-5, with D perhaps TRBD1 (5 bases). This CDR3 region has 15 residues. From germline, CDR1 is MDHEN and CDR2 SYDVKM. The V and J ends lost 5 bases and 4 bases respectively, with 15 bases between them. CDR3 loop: CASSNSGSRNQPQHF. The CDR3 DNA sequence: TGTGCCAGCAGTAACTCAGGGTCGAGGAATCAGCCCCAGCATTTT. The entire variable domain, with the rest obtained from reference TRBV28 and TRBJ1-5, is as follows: DVKVTQSSRYLVKRTGEKVFLECVQDMDHENMFWYRQDPGLGLRLIYFSYDVKMKEKGDIPEGYSVSREKKERFSLILESASTNQTSMYLCASSNSGSRNQPQHFGDGTRLSIL.

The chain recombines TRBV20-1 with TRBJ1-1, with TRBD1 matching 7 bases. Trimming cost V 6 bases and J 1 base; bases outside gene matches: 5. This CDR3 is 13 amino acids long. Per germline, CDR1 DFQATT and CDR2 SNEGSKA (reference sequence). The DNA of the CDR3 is TGCAGTGCCCCCCAGGGGGGGAACACTGAAGCTTTCTTT. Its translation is CSAPQGGNTEAFF.

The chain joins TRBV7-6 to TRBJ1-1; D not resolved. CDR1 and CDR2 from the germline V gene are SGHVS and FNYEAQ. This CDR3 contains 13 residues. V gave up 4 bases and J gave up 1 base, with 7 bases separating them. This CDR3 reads CASSYTRNTEAFF. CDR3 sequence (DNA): TGTGCCAGCAGCTACACACGGAACACTGAAGCTTTCTTT.

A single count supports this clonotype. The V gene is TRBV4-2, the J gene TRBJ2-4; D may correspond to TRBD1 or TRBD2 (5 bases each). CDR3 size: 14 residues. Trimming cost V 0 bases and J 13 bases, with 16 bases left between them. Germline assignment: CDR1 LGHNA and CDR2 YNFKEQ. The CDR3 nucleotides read TGTGCCAGCAGCCAAGAAGCCTCCGGGGCCAAGCAGTACTTC. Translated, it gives CASSQEASGAKQYF.

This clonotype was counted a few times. This CDR3 reads CASSSEGGVDTQYF. The CDR3 DNA reads as TGCGCCAGCAGCTCCGAGGGGGGGGTAGATACGCAGTATTTT. This chain joins TRBV5-1 and TRBJ2-3; TRBD2 is a possible D gene (7 bases). Trimming removed 3 bases from V and 5 bases from J, with 13 bases in between. CDR1 and CDR2 from the germline V gene are SGHRS and YFSETQ. The CDR3 consists of 14 residues.

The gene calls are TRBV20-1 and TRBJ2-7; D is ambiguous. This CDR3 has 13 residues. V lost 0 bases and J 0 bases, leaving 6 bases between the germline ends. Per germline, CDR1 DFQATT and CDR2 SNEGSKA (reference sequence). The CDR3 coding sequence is TGCAGTGCTAGAGAATCAGCCTCCTACGAGCAGTACTTC. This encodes CSARESASYEQYF.

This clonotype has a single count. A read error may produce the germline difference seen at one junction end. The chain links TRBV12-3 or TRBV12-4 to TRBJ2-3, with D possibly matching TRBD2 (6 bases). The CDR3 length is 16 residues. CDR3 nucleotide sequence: TGTGCCAGCAGTCGCAGGACTGGGCCGGGAGCAGATATGCAGTATTTT. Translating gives CASSRRTGPGADMQYF.

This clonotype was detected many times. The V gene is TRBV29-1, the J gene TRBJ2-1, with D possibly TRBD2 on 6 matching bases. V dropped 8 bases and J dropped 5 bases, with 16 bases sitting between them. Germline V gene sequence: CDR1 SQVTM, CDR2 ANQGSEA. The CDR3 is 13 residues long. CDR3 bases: TGCAGCACCGGGACTCAGAGAGACAATGAGCAGTTCTTC. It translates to CSTGTQRDNEQFF.

CDR3 sequence: CSARDTPMSGALGETQYF. The CDR3, as DNA: TGCAGTGCTAGAGATACACCGATGAGCGGGGCTTTGGGGGAGACCCAGTACTTC. The chain uses TRBV20-1 and TRBJ2-5; 7 bases agree with TRBD2. This CDR3 has 18 residues. CDR1 and CDR2 (germline): DFQATT, SNEGSKA (reference sequence). The trim removed 0 bases at V and 5 bases at J, leaving 18 bases unmatched.

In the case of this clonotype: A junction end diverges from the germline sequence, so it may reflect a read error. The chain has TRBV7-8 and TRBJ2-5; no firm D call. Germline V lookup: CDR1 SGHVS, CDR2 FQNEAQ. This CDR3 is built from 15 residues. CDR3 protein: CASSLGTQTQETLYF. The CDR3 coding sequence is TGTGCCAGCAGCTTAGGTACACAGACGCAAGAAACCCTGTACTTC.

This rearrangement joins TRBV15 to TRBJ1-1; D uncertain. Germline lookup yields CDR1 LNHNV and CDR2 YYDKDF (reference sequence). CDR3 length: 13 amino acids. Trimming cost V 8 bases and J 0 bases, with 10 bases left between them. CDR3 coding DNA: TGTGCCACCGGACGACGCATGAACACTGAAGCTTTCTTT. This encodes CATGRRMNTEAFF. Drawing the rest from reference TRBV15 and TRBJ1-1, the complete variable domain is DAMVIQNPRYQVTQFGKPVTLSCSQTLNHNVMYWYQQKSSQAPKLLFHYYDKDFNNEADTPDNFQSRRPNTSFCFLDIRSPGLGDTAMYLCATGRRMNTEAFFGQGTRLTVV.

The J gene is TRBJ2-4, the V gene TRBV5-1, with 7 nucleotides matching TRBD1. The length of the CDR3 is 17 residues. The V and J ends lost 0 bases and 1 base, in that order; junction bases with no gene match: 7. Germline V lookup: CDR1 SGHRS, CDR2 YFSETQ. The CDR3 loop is CASSLEGARLAKNIQYF. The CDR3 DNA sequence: TGCGCCAGCAGCTTGGAGGGGGCCCGGTTGGCCAAAAACATTCAGTACTTC.

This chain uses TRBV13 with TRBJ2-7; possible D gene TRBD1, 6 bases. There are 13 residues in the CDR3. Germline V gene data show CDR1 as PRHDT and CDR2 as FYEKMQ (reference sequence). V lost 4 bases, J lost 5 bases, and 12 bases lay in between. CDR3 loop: CASSSLRQDEQYF. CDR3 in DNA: TGTGCCAGCAGCTCCCTTAGACAGGACGAGCAGTACTTC.

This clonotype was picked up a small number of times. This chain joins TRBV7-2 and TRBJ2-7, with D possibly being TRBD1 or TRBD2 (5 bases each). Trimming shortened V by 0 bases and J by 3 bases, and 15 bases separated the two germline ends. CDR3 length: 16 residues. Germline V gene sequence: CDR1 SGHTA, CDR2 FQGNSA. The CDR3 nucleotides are TGTGCCAGCAGCTTAGCTGGGACGGGTAAGGGCTACGAGCAGTACTTC. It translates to CASSLAGTGKGYEQYF.

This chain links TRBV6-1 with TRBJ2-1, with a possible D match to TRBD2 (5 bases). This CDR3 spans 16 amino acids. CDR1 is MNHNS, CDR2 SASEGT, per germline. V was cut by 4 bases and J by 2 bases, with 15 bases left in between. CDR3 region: CASSGARLAAYNEQFF. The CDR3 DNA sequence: TGTGCCAGCAGTGGAGCGCGTCTAGCAGCCTACAATGAGCAGTTCTTC.

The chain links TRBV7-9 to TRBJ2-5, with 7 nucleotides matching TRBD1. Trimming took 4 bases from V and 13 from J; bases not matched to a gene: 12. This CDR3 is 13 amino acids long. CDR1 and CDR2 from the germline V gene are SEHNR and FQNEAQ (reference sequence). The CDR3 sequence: CASSSQQGNLGYF. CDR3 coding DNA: TGTGCCAGCAGCTCCCAACAGGGGAACCTAGGGTACTTC.

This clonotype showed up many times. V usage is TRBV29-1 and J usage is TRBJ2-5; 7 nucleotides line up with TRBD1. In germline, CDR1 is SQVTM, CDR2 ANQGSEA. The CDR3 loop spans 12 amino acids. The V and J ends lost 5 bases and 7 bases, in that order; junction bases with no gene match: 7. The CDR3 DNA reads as TGCAGCGTTCCGGGACAGCTCGGGACCCAGTACTTC. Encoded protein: CSVPGQLGTQYF.